What follows is one TCR beta chain and its context. The entry originates in a study of shared T cell receptors in the human thymus. The CDR3 contains 16 residues. Clones were read by immunoSEQ multiplex PCR, and TCRdb kept only the in-frame ones, dropping some. The profile shows 720,000 or so clones, 70% to 90% of them singletons. This sample also appeared in a second study, on human thymus T cells. This second study notes: Corrective cardiac operations yielded the resected thymus tissue. Thymic and blood repertoires appeared to show biased V and J gene usage.

The V gene is TRBV21-1, the J gene TRBJ1-3; the table assigns TRBD1, which was not confirmed against the DNA. TRBV21-1 is deemed a pseudogene. The receptor was isolated from a girl under two years old with a congenital heart defect. Material: thymocytes. The CDR3: CASLKRDRASGNTIYF. Written as DNA, the CDR3 is TGTGCCAGCCTCAAGAGGGACAGGGCTTCCGGAAACACCATATATTTT.